Listed below are T cell receptor beta chains from one sample, sequenced in a study of blood T cell repertoires in COVID-19. TCRdb's copy holds only in-frame clones and misses some; the assay was immunoSEQ multiplex PCR. Of approximately 60,000 clones detected, 85% to 90% appear once; the ten largest clones hold approximately 3%. Source material: peripheral blood. These TCRs come from a man aged 50 to 59 with active COVID-19. Each CDR3 is given with its conserved first and last residue. The D gene is left open where the match is weak. Clone size, where shown, is once, few, many, or a class for clones that have expanded.

size	V	D	J	DNA	CDR3
.	TRBV11-2	.	TRBJ1-2	TGTGCCAGCAGCCGTGACAGAGACTATGGCTACACCTTC	CASSRDRDYGYTF
.	TRBV5-4	TRBD1	TRBJ2-5	TGTGCCAGCAGCCCCCGCGCCAGGGGGCGAGAGACCCAGTACTTC	CASSPRARGRETQYF
once	TRBV20-1	.	TRBJ2-5	TGCAGTGCGCTGGCTAGGGAGACCCAGTACTTC	CSALARETQYF
.	TRBV7-8	TRBD1	TRBJ2-7	TGTGCCAGCAGGATGCCGGGACAGGGCTACGAGCAGTACTTC	CASRMPGQGYEQYF
.	TRBV5-6	TRBD1	TRBJ1-1	TGTGCCAGCAGCCTTATCGGCAGGGGGAGGTACACTGAAGCTTTCTTT	CASSLIGRGRYTEAFF
.	TRBV5-1	.	TRBJ1-5	TGCGCCAGCAGCTTGGGTTTCTCCCTGGACTCCGCCGATCAGCCCCAGCATTTT	CASSLGFSLDSADQPQHF
few	TRBV19	.	TRBJ2-7	TGTGCCAGTAGCCTAGCAGGGGCCTACGAGCAGTACTTC	CASSLAGAYEQYF
.	TRBV9	TRBD2	TRBJ2-3	TGTGCCAGCAGCGTAGCGGGCGGGGGGGTGTCAGATACGCAGTATTTT	CASSVAGGGVSDTQYF
.	TRBV3-1/TRBV3-2	TRBD2	TRBJ2-4	TGTGCCAGCAGCTCCCGGACTAGCGGGATTGCCAAAAACATTCAGTACTTC	CASSSRTSGIAKNIQYF
.	TRBV19	TRBD1	TRBJ2-7	TGTGCCAGTAGCCGGGACAGGGCGTTCGGAGAGCAGTACTTC	CASSRDRAFGEQYF
.	TRBV6-2/TRBV6-3	.	TRBJ2-7	TGTGCCAGCAGTTACGATAGGTCAGTTGGAGAATACGAGCAGTACTTC	CASSYDRSVGEYEQYF
.	TRBV19	.	TRBJ2-5	TGTGCCAGTAGTATCCGAAGGGGCCAAGAGACCCAGTACTTC	CASSIRRGQETQYF
.	TRBV9	.	TRBJ1-3	TGTGCCAGCAGCCCCTTTGGCGGAAACACCATATATTTT	CASSPFGGNTIYF
.	TRBV6-5	.	TRBJ2-5	TGTGCCAGCAGTTACGACAGAAAAGAGACCCAGTACTTC	CASSYDRKETQYF
.	TRBV19	.	TRBJ2-2	TGTGCCAGTAGTAACCGAGCTCCCGGGGAGCTGTTTTTT	CASSNRAPGELFF
.	TRBV18	.	TRBJ1-1	TGTGCCAGCTCACCAGACTCGACGGGGGACACTGAAGCTTTCTTT	CASSPDSTGDTEAFF
.	TRBV28	TRBD1	TRBJ1-5	TGTGCCAGCAGTCCCCACGGCCAAATACAGGGGCGGAAATCCAATCAGCCCCAGCATTTT	CASSPHGQIQGRKSNQPQHF
few	TRBV3-1/TRBV3-2	TRBD2	TRBJ2-1	TGTGCCAGCAGCCAAGGGGAAGTGCGGGGGGCCGGAAATGAGCAGTTCTTC	CASSQGEVRGAGNEQFF
.	TRBV13	TRBD2	TRBJ2-7	TGTGCCAGCACGATAGGGACTAGCGGCTCCTACGAGCAGTACTTC	CASTIGTSGSYEQYF
.	TRBV4-3	.	TRBJ2-2	TGCGCCAGCAGCCAAGATTCCACGAACACCGGGGAGCTGTTTTTT	CASSQDSTNTGELFF
.	TRBV7-6	TRBD1	TRBJ2-5	TGTGCCAGCAGCTTAGGGGGGACAGGGAGACGAGAGACCCAGTACTTC	CASSLGGTGRRETQYF
.	TRBV7-8	.	TRBJ2-3	TGTGCCAGCAGCTTAGCCAGGGTGGATACGCAGTATTTT	CASSLARVDTQYF
.	TRBV4-1	TRBD1	TRBJ1-1	TGCGCCAGCAGCCAAGAACCGGCTAAGGGGACAGGGGGTATACGGACTGAAGCTTTCTTT	CASSQEPAKGTGGIRTEAFF
.	TRBV12-2	.	TRBJ2-1	TGTGCAAGTCGCCCAGGGACTAGCGGGTTAGATGAGCAGTTCTTC	CASRPGTSGLDEQFF
few	TRBV7-2	TRBD1	TRBJ1-2	TGTGCCAGCAGCTTGACAGGGGGTCCCACTAACTATGGCTACACCTTC	CASSLTGGPTNYGYTF
.	TRBV27	TRBD1	TRBJ2-2	TGTGCCAGCAGTTCGGACAGGGGGACACAAACCGGGGAGCTGTTTTTT	CASSSDRGTQTGELFF
.	TRBV18	.	TRBJ2-1	TGTGCCAGCTCACTTTCAGGGGCCTACAATGAGCAGTTCTTC	CASSLSGAYNEQFF
.	TRBV6-5	TRBD1	TRBJ2-5	TGTGCCAGCAGTAGCACAGGGGGCGGTGGGACCCAGTACTTC	CASSSTGGGGTQYF
.	TRBV7-2	TRBD2	TRBJ2-3	TGTGCCAGCAGCGCGTATAGACTAGCGGGGGGAGGGACAGATACGCAGTATTTT	CASSAYRLAGGGTDTQYF
once	TRBV15	.	TRBJ1-2	TGTGCCACCAGCAGAGAGCGGGGGAACTATGGCTACACCTTC	CATSRERGNYGYTF
.	TRBV5-1	.	TRBJ2-5	TGCGCCAGCAGTATAGGGGATCCCCAAGAGACCCAGTACTTC	CASSIGDPQETQYF
.	TRBV15	.	TRBJ1-4	TGTGCCACCAGCAGAAACAGGGCTCCTAATGAAAAACTGTTTTTT	CATSRNRAPNEKLFF
few	TRBV18	TRBD1	TRBJ2-3	TGTGCCAGCTCGGCCGGGACAGGCCCCACAGATACGCAGTATTTT	CASSAGTGPTDTQYF
.	TRBV4-3	.	TRBJ2-3	TGCGCCAGCAGCCAAGATGAGTCCGGGATGATTTACGGCACAGATACGCAGTATTTT	CASSQDESGMIYGTDTQYF
.	TRBV19	TRBD1	TRBJ2-5	TGTGCCAGTAGTATGTGGGAAGGGGGCGAAGAGACCCAGTACTTC	CASSMWEGGEETQYF
once	TRBV3-1/TRBV3-2	TRBD1	TRBJ1-5	TGTGCCAGCAGCCTCAGGGGGGCAAATCAGCCCCAGCATTTT	CASSLRGANQPQHF
.	TRBV3-1/TRBV3-2	TRBD2	TRBJ2-4	TGTGCCAGCAGCTCCGAGCGGGGGGTAGCCAAAAACATTCAGTACTTC	CASSSERGVAKNIQYF
few	TRBV9	TRBD1	TRBJ1-6	TGTGCCAGCAGCTCATCCCCGGGACAGGGAGTTAATTCACCCCTCCACTTT	CASSSSPGQGVNSPLHF
.	TRBV13	.	TRBJ1-6	TGTGCCAGCACCGCCGGGCGGGCCGATTCTTATAATTCACCCCTCCACTTT	CASTAGRADSYNSPLHF
.	TRBV9	.	TRBJ2-3	TGTGCCAGCAGCGTCGAGTTTTCAGATACGCAGTATTTT	CASSVEFSDTQYF
.	TRBV30	.	TRBJ1-6	TGTGCCTGGAGTATGAGGGTGTGGAATTCACCCCTCCACTTT	CAWSMRVWNSPLHF
.	TRBV27	.	TRBJ2-7	TGTGCCAGTGGCCAGGGAAGCTCCTACGAGCAGTACTTC	CASGQGSSYEQYF
.	TRBV6-5	TRBD1	TRBJ1-2	TGTGCCAGCGGGACAGGACCATATGGCTACACCTTC	CASGTGPYGYTF
.	TRBV9	.	TRBJ1-5	TGTGCCAGCAGCCGGACAGCCACGAGCAATCAGCCCCAGCATTTT	CASSRTATSNQPQHF
once	TRBV7-8	TRBD1	TRBJ1-1	TGTGCCAGCAGCCGGCCAGGGGGGACTGAAGCTTTCTTT	CASSRPGGTEAFF
.	TRBV4-1	TRBD2	TRBJ2-5	TGCGCCCGCCCGACAACAAGACTAGCTGTTCAAGAGACCCAGTACTTC	CARPTTRLAVQETQYF
few	TRBV19	.	TRBJ1-5	TGTGCCAGTAGTATCGGGGACATTCCCTATAGCAATCAGCCCCAGCATTTT	CASSIGDIPYSNQPQHF
.	TRBV30	.	TRBJ1-3	TGTGCCTGGAGTAAACACAGGCCCAGCTCTGGAAACACCATATATTTT	CAWSKHRPSSGNTIYF
.	TRBV13	.	TRBJ1-3	TGTGCCAGCAGCTTAGGAGGTAGGGGCCCTGGAAACACCATATATTTT	CASSLGGRGPGNTIYF
once	TRBV7-7	TRBD2	TRBJ2-5	TGTGCTAGCAGCTTGACTAGCGGGGGGGCCAGAGAGACCCAGTACTTC	CASSLTSGGARETQYF
.	TRBV7-9	TRBD2	TRBJ2-5	TGTGCCACATCTATAGGGGCTAGCGGACAAGAGACCCAGTACTTC	CATSIGASGQETQYF
.	TRBV6-5	TRBD1	TRBJ2-5	TGTGCCAGCAGTTTTGACAGGGAGGAGACCCAGTACTTC	CASSFDREETQYF
.	TRBV5-5	.	TRBJ2-3	TGTGCCAGCAGCTTGGCTGATACGCAGTATTTT	CASSLADTQYF
.	TRBV12-3/TRBV12-4	.	TRBJ2-5	TGTGCCAGCAGGGGCTACCAAGAGACCCAGTACTTC	CASRGYQETQYF
.	TRBV4-1	TRBD2	TRBJ2-7	TGCGCCAGCAGCCAAGTGGCGGGGGGGCGATCATCCTACGAGCAGTACTTC	CASSQVAGGRSSYEQYF